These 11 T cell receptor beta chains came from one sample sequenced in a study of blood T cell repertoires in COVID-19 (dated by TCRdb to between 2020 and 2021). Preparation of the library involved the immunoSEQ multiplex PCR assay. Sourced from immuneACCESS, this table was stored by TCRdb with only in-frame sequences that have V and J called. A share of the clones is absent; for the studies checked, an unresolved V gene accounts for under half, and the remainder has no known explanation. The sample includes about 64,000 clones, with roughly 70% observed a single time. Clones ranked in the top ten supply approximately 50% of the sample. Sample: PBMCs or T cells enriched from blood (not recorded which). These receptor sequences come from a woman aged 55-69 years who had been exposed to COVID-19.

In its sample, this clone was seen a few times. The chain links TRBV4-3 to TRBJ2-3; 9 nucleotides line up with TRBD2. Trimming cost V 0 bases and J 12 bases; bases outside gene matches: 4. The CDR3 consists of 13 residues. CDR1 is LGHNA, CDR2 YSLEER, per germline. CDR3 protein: CASSQDERGVQYF. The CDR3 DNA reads TGCGCCAGCAGCCAAGATGAGCGGGGGGTTCAGTATTTT.

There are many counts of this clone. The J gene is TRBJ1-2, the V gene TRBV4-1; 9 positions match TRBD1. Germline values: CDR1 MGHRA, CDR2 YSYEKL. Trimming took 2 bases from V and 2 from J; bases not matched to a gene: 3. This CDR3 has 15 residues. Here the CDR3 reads CASSQPTGGNYGYTF. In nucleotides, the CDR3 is TGCGCCAGCAGCCAACCTACAGGGGGCAACTATGGCTACACCTTC.

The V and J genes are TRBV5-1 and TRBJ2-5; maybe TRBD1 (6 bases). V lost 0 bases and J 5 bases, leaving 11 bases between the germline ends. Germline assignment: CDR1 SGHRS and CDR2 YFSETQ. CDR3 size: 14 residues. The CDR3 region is CASSLDRAGETQYF. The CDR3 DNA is TGCGCCAGCAGCTTGGACAGGGCAGGCGAGACCCAGTACTTC.

CDR3: CASSVGSDGGPGIIDTQYF. DNA of the CDR3: TGTGCCAGCAGCGTAGGCAGCGACGGGGGGCCGGGTATTATAGATACGCAGTATTTT. The V gene is TRBV9, the J gene TRBJ2-3, with a weak D call TRBD2 (7 bases). This CDR3 is built from 19 residues. Germline V gene lookup returns CDR1 SGDLS and CDR2 YYNGEE. V was cut by 0 bases and J by 5 bases, with 25 bases left in between.

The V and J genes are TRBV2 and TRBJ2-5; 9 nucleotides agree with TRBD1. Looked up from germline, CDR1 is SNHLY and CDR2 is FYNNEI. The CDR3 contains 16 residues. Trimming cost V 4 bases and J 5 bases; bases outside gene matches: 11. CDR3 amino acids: CASSADRGSALETQYF. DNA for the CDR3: TGTGCCAGCAGTGCAGACAGGGGGTCTGCTTTGGAGACCCAGTACTTC.

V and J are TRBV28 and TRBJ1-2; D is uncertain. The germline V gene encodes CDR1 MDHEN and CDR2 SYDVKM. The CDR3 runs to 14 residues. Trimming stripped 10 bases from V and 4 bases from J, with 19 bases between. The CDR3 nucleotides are TGTGCCACCCGTTGGTTCAGAAAAATCTATGGCTACACCTTC. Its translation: CATRWFRKIYGYTF.

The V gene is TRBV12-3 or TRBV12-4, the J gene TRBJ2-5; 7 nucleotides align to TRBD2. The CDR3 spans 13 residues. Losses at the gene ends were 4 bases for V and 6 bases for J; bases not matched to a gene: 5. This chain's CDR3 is CASSSGGRKTQYF. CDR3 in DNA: TGTGCCAGCAGTTCGGGGGGTAGGAAGACCCAGTACTTC.

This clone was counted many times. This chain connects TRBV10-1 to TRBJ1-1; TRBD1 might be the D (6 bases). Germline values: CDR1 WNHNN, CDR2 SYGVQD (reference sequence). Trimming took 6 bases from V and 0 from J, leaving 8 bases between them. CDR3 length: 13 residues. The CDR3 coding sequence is TGCGCCAGCAGAGGGACACTGAACACTGAAGCTTTCTTT. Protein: CASRGTLNTEAFF.

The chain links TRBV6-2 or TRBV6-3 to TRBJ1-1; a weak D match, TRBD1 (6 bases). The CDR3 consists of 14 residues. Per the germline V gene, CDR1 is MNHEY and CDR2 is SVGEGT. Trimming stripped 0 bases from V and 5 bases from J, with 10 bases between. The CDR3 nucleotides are TGTGCCAGCAGTTACTCTGTAACAGGGACTGAAGCTTTCTTT. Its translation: CASSYSVTGTEAFF.

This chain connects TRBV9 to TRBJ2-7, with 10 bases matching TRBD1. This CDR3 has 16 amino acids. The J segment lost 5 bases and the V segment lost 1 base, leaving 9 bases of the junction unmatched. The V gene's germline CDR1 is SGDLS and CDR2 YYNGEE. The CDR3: CASSVMGQGRWDEQYF. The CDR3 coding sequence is TGTGCCAGCAGCGTAATGGGACAGGGGAGGTGGGACGAGCAGTACTTC. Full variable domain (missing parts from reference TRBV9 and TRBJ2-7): DSGVTQTPKHLITATGQRVTLRCSPRSGDLSVYWYQQSLDQGLQFLIQYYNGEERAKGNILERFSAQQFPDLHSELNLSSLELGDSALYFCASSVMGQGRWDEQYFGPGTRLTVT.

CDR3 sequence (DNA): TGCGCCAGCAGCCAGGGGGATAACCGGGACTACCAAGAGACCCAGTACTTC. Encoded protein: CASSQGDNRDYQETQYF. The chain employs TRBV4-3 and TRBJ2-5, with D maybe TRBD2 (6 bases). Germline lookup yields CDR1 LGHNA and CDR2 YSLEER. Trimming removed 3 bases at V and 0 bases at J, with 17 bases between. This CDR3 has 17 amino acids.